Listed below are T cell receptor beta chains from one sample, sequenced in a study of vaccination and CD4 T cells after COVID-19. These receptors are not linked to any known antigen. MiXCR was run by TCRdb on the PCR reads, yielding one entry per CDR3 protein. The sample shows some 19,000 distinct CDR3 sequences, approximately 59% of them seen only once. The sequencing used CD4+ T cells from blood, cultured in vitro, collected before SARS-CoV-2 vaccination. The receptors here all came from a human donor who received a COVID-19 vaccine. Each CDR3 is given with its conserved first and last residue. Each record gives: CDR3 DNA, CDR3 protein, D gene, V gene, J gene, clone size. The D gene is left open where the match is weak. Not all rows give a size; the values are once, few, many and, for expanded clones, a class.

DNA: TGTGCCAGCAGCCCGTCGGGGCTCGCGGCCTATGGCTACACCTTC
CDR3: CASSPSGLAAYGYTF
D: .
V: TRBV27
J: TRBJ1-2
size: .

DNA: TGTGCCAGCAGTTTGACAGTCTACAATGAGCAGTTCTTC
CDR3: CASSLTVYNEQFF
D: .
V: TRBV12-3/TRBV12-4
J: TRBJ2-1
size: .

DNA: TGTGCCAGCAGTGAATATGGGCAGGAAGCTGGAGAGACCCAGTACTTC
CDR3: CASSEYGQEAGETQYF
D: .
V: TRBV25-1
J: TRBJ2-5
size: .

DNA: TGTGCCAGTAGTATAGGTGATAGCGGGGGAGGGGATACGCAGTATTTT
CDR3: CASSIGDSGGGDTQYF
D: TRBD2
V: TRBV19
J: TRBJ2-3
size: .

DNA: TGTGCCAGCAGGGAACCAGGGGGCCCCCAGCATTTT
CDR3: CASREPGGPQHF
D: TRBD1
V: TRBV27
J: TRBJ1-5
size: few

DNA: TGTGCCATCAGTACCGGGACAGGGAACAATGAGCAGTTCTTC
CDR3: CAISTGTGNNEQFF
D: TRBD1
V: TRBV10-3
J: TRBJ2-1
size: few

DNA: TGTGCCAGCAGCTTAACAGTGAATATGAACACTGAAGCTTTCTTT
CDR3: CASSLTVNMNTEAFF
D: .
V: TRBV7-6
J: TRBJ1-1
size: .

DNA: TGCAGTGCTATACGGGGGCCCGTCTACACCTTC
CDR3: CSAIRGPVYTF
D: .
V: TRBV20-1
J: TRBJ1-2
size: few

DNA: TGCAGTGCTAGAACCAGCAGGAACACTGAAGCTTTCTTT
CDR3: CSARTSRNTEAFF
D: .
V: TRBV20-1
J: TRBJ1-1
size: few

DNA: TGCAGTGCTAGGAAGTTTACAGTCCTGAACACTGAAGCTTTCTTT
CDR3: CSARKFTVLNTEAFF
D: .
V: TRBV20-1
J: TRBJ1-1
size: .

DNA: TGTGCCAGCAGCCTTAAGGGACAGGGGGATTTAGGCAATCAGCCCCAGCATTTT
CDR3: CASSLKGQGDLGNQPQHF
D: TRBD1
V: TRBV7-2
J: TRBJ1-5
size: few

DNA: TGCGCCAGCAGTCGTCAGGGGGAGCATCAGCCCCAGCATTTT
CDR3: CASSRQGEHQPQHF
D: TRBD1
V: TRBV10-1
J: TRBJ1-5
size: .

DNA: TGTGCCAGCAGTGGCCGGGACAGCAAAAACATTCAGTACTTC
CDR3: CASSGRDSKNIQYF
D: TRBD1
V: TRBV2
J: TRBJ2-4
size: .

DNA: TGTGCCAGCAGCCCACGACAGGCGCTCTATGGCTACACCTTC
CDR3: CASSPRQALYGYTF
D: .
V: TRBV7-9
J: TRBJ1-2
size: few

DNA: TGTGCCAGCAGGAGAGCGGGGGGCGTTGGCTGGGAAGAGACCCAGTACTTC
CDR3: CASRRAGGVGWEETQYF
D: TRBD2
V: TRBV5-4
J: TRBJ2-5
size: .

DNA: TGTGCCAGCAGGGGGGAGGCTAGCGGGGGGCCCTACAATGAGCAGTTCTTC
CDR3: CASRGEASGGPYNEQFF
D: TRBD2
V: TRBV6-1
J: TRBJ2-1
size: once

DNA: TGCAGTGTTCTTACGGCGCAGGGGAGCTCTGGCTACACCTTC
CDR3: CSVLTAQGSSGYTF
D: .
V: TRBV20-1
J: TRBJ1-2
size: few

DNA: TGCAGTGCTAGAGGGACTAGCGGGTACACCGGGGAGCTGTTTTTT
CDR3: CSARGTSGYTGELFF
D: TRBD2
V: TRBV20-1
J: TRBJ2-2
size: .

DNA: TGCGCCAGCAGGACCATTCGAGGCACTGAAGCTTTCTTT
CDR3: CASRTIRGTEAFF
D: .
V: TRBV5-1
J: TRBJ1-1
size: .

DNA: TGTGCCAGCAGTTCGGGTAGCGGGGGGCGGGAGACCCAGTACTTC
CDR3: CASSSGSGGRETQYF
D: TRBD2
V: TRBV6-5
J: TRBJ2-5
size: once

DNA: TGTGCCAGCAGCTTAGCTATGGACTTACTGTCCGGGGAGCTGTTTTTT
CDR3: CASSLAMDLLSGELFF
D: .
V: TRBV7-6
J: TRBJ2-2
size: .

DNA: TGCAGTGCAGAGGGCGGGAGCTCCTACGAGCAGTACTTC
CDR3: CSAEGGSSYEQYF
D: TRBD2
V: TRBV20-1
J: TRBJ2-7
size: .

DNA: TGTGCCAGCAGTTTGGCTACAGGGAGCACAGATACGCAGTATTTT
CDR3: CASSLATGSTDTQYF
D: .
V: TRBV6-4
J: TRBJ2-3
size: .

DNA: TGCAGTGCTAGAGGGGGACAGCCGAACACTGAAGCTTTCTTT
CDR3: CSARGGQPNTEAFF
D: TRBD1
V: TRBV20-1
J: TRBJ1-1
size: .

DNA: TGTGCCAGTAGTACCCCAGGGGGGACTAATGAAAAACTGTTTTTT
CDR3: CASSTPGGTNEKLFF
D: TRBD1
V: TRBV19
J: TRBJ1-4
size: .

DNA: TGTGCCAGCAGCGGGACTCCCATTGCGCAGTATTTT
CDR3: CASSGTPIAQYF
D: .
V: TRBV21-1
J: TRBJ2-3
size: few

DNA: TGTGCCACCAGCAGACGGGCTGGCAACAATGAGCAGTTCTTC
CDR3: CATSRRAGNNEQFF
D: .
V: TRBV15
J: TRBJ2-1
size: .

DNA: TGTGCCAGCACCAGCACACGACAGCCTCAAGAGACCCAGTACTTC
CDR3: CASTSTRQPQETQYF
D: .
V: TRBV2
J: TRBJ2-5
size: .

DNA: TGCAGTGCCGGGAGGGACGACCAAGAGACCCAGTACTTC
CDR3: CSAGRDDQETQYF
D: TRBD2
V: TRBV20-1
J: TRBJ2-5
size: .

DNA: TGTGCCAGCAGTGCCGCTGGTCGATATGGCTACACCTTC
CDR3: CASSAAGRYGYTF
D: .
V: TRBV6-1
J: TRBJ1-2
size: .

DNA: TGTGCCAGCAGCTCCTCTTATTTGCCTGGGGGTCGCACTGAAGCTTTCTTT
CDR3: CASSSSYLPGGRTEAFF
D: .
V: TRBV11-3
J: TRBJ1-1
size: .

DNA: TGTGCCAGCAGCCTGGACGGGAGCTCTGGAAACACCATATATTTT
CDR3: CASSLDGSSGNTIYF
D: .
V: TRBV7-2
J: TRBJ1-3
size: .

DNA: TGTGCCAGCAGTGACAGGGGGCACACTGAAGCTTTCTTT
CDR3: CASSDRGHTEAFF
D: TRBD1
V: TRBV6-1
J: TRBJ1-1
size: .

DNA: TGTGCCAGCTCACCACCTCGGGGGAGGTCCACAGATACGCAGTATTTT
CDR3: CASSPPRGRSTDTQYF
D: .
V: TRBV18
J: TRBJ2-3
size: .

DNA: TGTGCCAGCAGCGCCTTAGCGGGGGTACCCTCTGATACGCAGTATTTT
CDR3: CASSALAGVPSDTQYF
D: TRBD2
V: TRBV9
J: TRBJ2-3
size: .

DNA: TGTGCCAGCAGTTTAGAACCGAACACTGAAGCTTTCTTT
CDR3: CASSLEPNTEAFF
D: .
V: TRBV7-2
J: TRBJ1-1
size: .

DNA: TGTGCCAGCAGAACCCGGGCCCGCTATGGCTACACCTTC
CDR3: CASRTRARYGYTF
D: .
V: TRBV6-1
J: TRBJ1-2
size: few

DNA: TGTGCCAGCAAACAGACTCCCTGGGCAGAGACCCAGTACTTC
CDR3: CASKQTPWAETQYF
D: .
V: TRBV11-3
J: TRBJ2-5
size: .

DNA: TGTGCCAGCAGCCCGACAGCACCCAACACTGAAGCTTTCTTT
CDR3: CASSPTAPNTEAFF
D: .
V: TRBV5-5
J: TRBJ1-1
size: .

DNA: TGTGCCAGCAGCTTCCCGGGGTTGAGGGTTGACTCACCCCTCCACTTT
CDR3: CASSFPGLRVDSPLHF
D: .
V: TRBV7-2
J: TRBJ1-6
size: .

DNA: TGCAGTGCTAGAGATTTCAGAGAGGAAGGTGGCTACACCTTC
CDR3: CSARDFREEGGYTF
D: .
V: TRBV20-1
J: TRBJ1-2
size: .

DNA: TGTGCCATCAGTGAGTCGGCAGGGGGTACCTCCTACGAGCAGTACTTC
CDR3: CAISESAGGTSYEQYF
D: TRBD1
V: TRBV10-3
J: TRBJ2-7
size: .

DNA: TGTGCCAGCAGTCCCTTCTATGACAGACTGAACACTGAAGCTTTCTTT
CDR3: CASSPFYDRLNTEAFF
D: .
V: TRBV27
J: TRBJ1-1
size: .